Listed below are T cell receptor beta chains from one sample, sequenced in a study of identical twins. A single record per CDR3 protein comes from TCRdb applying MiXCR to the 5' RACE reads. Of around 1.7 million distinct CDR3 sequences listed, under 35% were seen once; the top ten hold 0.25% to 0.3%. The sample was cord blood. Receptors were obtained from a newborn girl in good health. CDR3s include the opening cysteine and the closing phenylalanine or tryptophan. A D gene is named only where the DNA matches it firmly. The size of a clone is reported for some rows only, either as once, few or many, or as a class for expanded clones.

D: .
size: .
J: TRBJ2-2
V: TRBV4-2
CDR3: CASSSVGAGELFF
DNA: TGTGCCAGCAGCTCCGTTGGGGCCGGGGAGCTGTTTTTT

D: TRBD2
size: few
J: TRBJ2-3
V: TRBV3-1
CDR3: CASSQDPTSGGARDTQYF
DNA: TGTGCCAGCAGCCAAGATCCGACTAGCGGGGGGGCAAGAGATACGCAGTATTTT

D: .
size: few
J: TRBJ1-6
V: TRBV5-6
CDR3: CASSLWQGSSSYNSPLHF
DNA: TGTGCCAGCAGCTTGTGGCAGGGTTCTAGCTCCTATAATTCACCCCTCCACTTT

D: .
size: .
J: TRBJ2-6
V: TRBV9
CDR3: CASSTRYRVAGANVLTF
DNA: TGTGCCAGCAGCACCAGATACAGGGTCGCGGGGGCCAACGTCCTGACTTTC

D: TRBD2
size: many
J: TRBJ2-4
V: TRBV13
CDR3: CASSLRLAGVMVQYF
DNA: TGTGCCAGCAGCTTAAGGCTAGCGGGAGTGATGGTTCAGTACTTC

D: .
size: .
J: TRBJ2-1
V: TRBV3-1
CDR3: CASSQAGNGEQFF
DNA: TGTGCCAGCAGCCAAGCGGGGAATGGTGAGCAGTTCTTC

D: .
size: .
J: TRBJ1-4
V: TRBV12-3/TRBV12-4
CDR3: CASRGTGYEKLFF
DNA: TGTGCCAGCAGGGGTACAGGGTATGAAAAACTGTTTTTT

D: TRBD1
size: .
J: TRBJ1-4
V: TRBV28
CDR3: CASNPRGAGGYEKLFF
DNA: TGTGCCAGCAACCCCCGGGGGGCAGGGGGGTATGAAAAACTGTTTTTT

D: .
size: few
J: TRBJ2-5
V: TRBV5-8
CDR3: CASRRKRGPYNEQYF
DNA: TGTGCCAGCAGACGGAAGAGGGGACCTTACAATGAGCAGTACTTC

D: .
size: few
J: TRBJ2-7
V: TRBV27
CDR3: CASSEGVGHLYEQYF
DNA: TGTGCCAGCAGTGAGGGAGTTGGCCACCTCTACGAGCAGTACTTC

D: TRBD1
size: .
J: TRBJ1-1
V: TRBV5-5
CDR3: CASSLPLRTGRNTEAFF
DNA: TGTGCCAGCAGCTTGCCGTTGAGGACAGGAAGAAACACTGAAGCTTTCTTT

D: TRBD1
size: .
J: TRBJ2-5
V: TRBV30
CDR3: CAWSEGTVQTQYF
DNA: TGTGCCTGGAGTGAAGGGACAGTACAGACCCAGTACTTC

D: .
size: .
J: TRBJ2-7
V: TRBV7-2
CDR3: CASSLLKVGTYEQYF
DNA: TGTGCCAGCAGCCTTTTAAAGGTGGGGACCTACGAGCAGTACTTC

D: .
size: .
J: TRBJ1-2
V: TRBV11-2
CDR3: CASSLGTGILGYDYTF
DNA: TGTGCCAGCAGCTTAGGAACAGGGATTTTAGGGTATGACTACACCTTC

D: TRBD2
size: .
J: TRBJ2-4
V: TRBV6-2/TRBV6-3
CDR3: CASADGLAGVLTKNIQYF
DNA: TGTGCCAGCGCTGACGGGCTAGCGGGAGTCTTGACCAAAAACATTCAGTACTTC

D: TRBD1
size: few
J: TRBJ2-2
V: TRBV25-1
CDR3: CASSGDRGSTGELFF
DNA: TGTGCCAGCAGTGGGGACAGGGGATCCACCGGGGAGCTGTTTTTT

D: .
size: .
J: TRBJ1-1
V: TRBV9
CDR3: CASSARGAGLAEAFF
DNA: TGTGCCAGCAGCGCGCGGGGGGCCGGTCTAGCTGAAGCTTTCTTT

D: TRBD2
size: .
J: TRBJ2-1
V: TRBV14
CDR3: CASSPGTSTGNEQFF
DNA: TGTGCCAGCAGCCCAGGGACTAGCACGGGAAATGAGCAGTTCTTC

D: .
size: .
J: TRBJ2-3
V: TRBV9
CDR3: CASSDGTRGRPSTDTQYF
DNA: TGTGCCAGCAGCGACGGGACGAGGGGCCGCCCTAGCACAGATACGCAGTATTTT

D: TRBD1
size: .
J: TRBJ2-7
V: TRBV7-2
CDR3: CASSLVDRGVYEQYF
DNA: TGTGCCAGCAGCCTAGTGGACAGGGGAGTCTACGAGCAGTACTTC

D: TRBD2
size: few
J: TRBJ2-1
V: TRBV28
CDR3: CASSALGLAGSEQFF
DNA: TGTGCCAGCAGTGCTCTGGGACTAGCGGGTAGTGAGCAGTTCTTC

D: .
size: .
J: TRBJ1-1
V: TRBV4-1
CDR3: CASSQGTVGAANTEAFF
DNA: TGCGCCAGCAGCCAAGGCACCGTAGGGGCGGCGAACACTGAAGCTTTCTTT

D: TRBD2
size: few
J: TRBJ2-1
V: TRBV29-1
CDR3: CSAGPWRLAGGRSYNEQFF
DNA: TGCAGCGCGGGACCATGGAGACTAGCGGGAGGGCGCTCCTACAATGAGCAGTTCTTC

D: TRBD2
size: few
J: TRBJ2-5
V: TRBV5-1
CDR3: CASSYGTTKKETQYF
DNA: TGCGCCAGCAGCTACGGGACTACGAAAAAAGAGACCCAGTACTTC

D: TRBD2
size: few
J: TRBJ2-7
V: TRBV5-1
CDR3: CASSPGLAVNSYEQYF
DNA: TGCGCCAGCAGCCCGGGACTAGCGGTAAACTCCTACGAGCAGTACTTC

D: .
size: .
J: TRBJ1-1
V: TRBV5-5
CDR3: CASRAGLLNTEAFF
DNA: TGTGCCAGCAGGGCGGGACTCTTGAACACTGAAGCTTTCTTT

D: .
size: many
J: TRBJ2-3
V: TRBV6-5
CDR3: CASMASTDTQYF
DNA: TGTGCCAGCATGGCCAGCACAGATACGCAGTATTTT

D: .
size: few
J: TRBJ2-7
V: TRBV27
CDR3: CASSISGEQYF
DNA: TGTGCCAGCAGTATATCAGGCGAGCAGTACTTC

D: .
size: .
J: TRBJ1-2
V: TRBV7-8
CDR3: CASSLGSMSGYTF
DNA: TGTGCCAGCAGCTTAGGGTCTATGAGTGGCTACACCTTC

D: .
size: few
J: TRBJ2-6
V: TRBV10-3
CDR3: CAISVGSSGANVLTF
DNA: TGTGCCATCAGTGTTGGAAGCTCTGGGGCCAACGTCCTGACTTTC

D: .
size: .
J: TRBJ1-1
V: TRBV5-1
CDR3: CASSLGLTGRNTEAFF
DNA: TGCGCCAGCAGCTTGGGCCTGACAGGTAGGAACACTGAAGCTTTCTTT

D: TRBD2
size: many
J: TRBJ2-7
V: TRBV28
CDR3: CASSLPSGRAYEQYF
DNA: TGTGCCAGCAGTTTGCCCAGCGGGAGAGCCTACGAGCAGTACTTC

D: TRBD2
size: .
J: TRBJ2-3
V: TRBV7-6
CDR3: CASTKAGVGDTQYF
DNA: TGTGCCAGCACCAAAGCGGGAGTGGGAGATACGCAGTATTTT

D: .
size: few
J: TRBJ2-7
V: TRBV6-2/TRBV6-3
CDR3: CASSYLRNLKGSYEQYF
DNA: TGTGCCAGCAGTTACTTGAGAAACCTCAAGGGATCCTACGAGCAGTACTTC

D: TRBD1
size: .
J: TRBJ2-1
V: TRBV5-6
CDR3: CASGSTGDSYNEQFF
DNA: TGTGCCAGCGGCTCAACAGGGGATTCCTACAATGAGCAGTTCTTC

D: TRBD1
size: once
J: TRBJ1-1
V: TRBV4-2
CDR3: CASSLPGQGVTEAFF
DNA: TGTGCCAGCAGCCTACCGGGACAGGGAGTGACTGAAGCTTTCTTT

D: .
size: .
J: TRBJ1-4
V: TRBV20-1
CDR3: CSARDRGDDDEKLFF
DNA: TGCAGTGCTAGAGATCGTGGGGATGATGATGAAAAACTGTTTTTT

D: .
size: .
J: TRBJ1-1
V: TRBV6-1
CDR3: CASSAREGTEAFF
DNA: TGTGCCAGCAGTGCCAGGGAAGGGACTGAAGCTTTCTTT

D: TRBD1
size: .
J: TRBJ1-2
V: TRBV7-9
CDR3: CASNYDRGPYNYGYTF
DNA: TGTGCCAGCAACTACGACAGGGGGCCTTATAACTATGGCTACACCTTC

D: .
size: .
J: TRBJ1-1
V: TRBV29-1
CDR3: CSVLSVLGHTEAFF
DNA: TGCAGCGTTCTCTCAGTTTTAGGGCACACTGAAGCTTTCTTT

D: .
size: .
J: TRBJ1-6
V: TRBV4-2
CDR3: CASSQAWDGCNSPLHF
DNA: TGTGCCAGCAGCCAAGCCTGGGACGGCTGTAATTCACCCCTCCACTTT

D: .
size: few
J: TRBJ2-1
V: TRBV25-1
CDR3: CASSEYDRGSAGVPYNEQFF
DNA: TGTGCCAGCAGTGAATACGACAGGGGTTCAGCGGGGGTTCCCTACAATGAGCAGTTCTTC

D: TRBD1
size: .
J: TRBJ2-7
V: TRBV3-1
CDR3: CASSQDRDRSNEQYF
DNA: TGTGCCAGCAGCCAAGATAGGGACAGGAGCAACGAGCAGTACTTC

D: .
size: many
J: TRBJ2-7
V: TRBV12-3/TRBV12-4
CDR3: CASSLDRDSYEQYF
DNA: TGTGCCAGCAGTTTAGACAGGGATAGCTACGAGCAGTACTTC

D: TRBD1
size: many
J: TRBJ1-1
V: TRBV20-1
CDR3: CSARDRLNTEAFF
DNA: TGCAGTGCTAGGGACAGGCTAAACACTGAAGCTTTCTTT

D: TRBD2
size: .
J: TRBJ2-3
V: TRBV20-1
CDR3: CSARGTSPDTQYF
DNA: TGCAGTGCTAGAGGGACTAGCCCAGATACGCAGTATTTT

D: TRBD2
size: .
J: TRBJ2-3
V: TRBV5-1
CDR3: CASSLVRGVITDTQYF
DNA: TGCGCCAGCAGCTTGGTGCGGGGGGTTATCACAGATACGCAGTATTTT

D: .
size: .
J: TRBJ2-3
V: TRBV3-1
CDR3: CASSQEGPWDTQYF
DNA: TGTGCCAGCAGCCAAGAAGGTCCCTGGGATACGCAGTATTTT

D: TRBD1
size: many
J: TRBJ1-2
V: TRBV12-3/TRBV12-4
CDR3: CASSPDRGRLNGYTF
DNA: TGTGCCAGCAGTCCGGACAGGGGGCGGTTGAATGGCTACACCTTC

D: .
size: few
J: TRBJ2-7
V: TRBV7-9
CDR3: CASSLGGTQIPYEQYF
DNA: TGTGCCAGCAGCTTAGGGGGGACCCAAATCCCCTACGAGCAGTACTTC

D: .
size: .
J: TRBJ2-3
V: TRBV29-1
CDR3: CSVEDRQVSTDTQYF
DNA: TGCAGCGTTGAAGATCGACAGGTTAGCACAGATACGCAGTATTTT

D: .
size: once
J: TRBJ2-1
V: TRBV7-2
CDR3: CASSPRVTNEQFF
DNA: TGTGCCAGCAGCCCCCGAGTAACGAATGAGCAGTTCTTC